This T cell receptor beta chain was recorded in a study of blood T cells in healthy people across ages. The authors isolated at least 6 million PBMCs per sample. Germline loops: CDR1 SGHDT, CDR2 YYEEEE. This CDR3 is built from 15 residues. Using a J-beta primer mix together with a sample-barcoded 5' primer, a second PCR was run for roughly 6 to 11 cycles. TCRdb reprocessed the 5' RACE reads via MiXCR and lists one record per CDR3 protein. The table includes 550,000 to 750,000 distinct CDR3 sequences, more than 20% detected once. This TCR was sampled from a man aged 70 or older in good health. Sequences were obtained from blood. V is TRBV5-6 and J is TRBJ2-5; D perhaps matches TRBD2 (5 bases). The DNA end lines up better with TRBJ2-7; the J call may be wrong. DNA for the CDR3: TGTGCCAGCAGCTTCGGGATAAATGGCGTGTACGAGCAGTACTTC. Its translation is CASSFGINGVYEQYF.